Listed here are 32 T cell receptor beta chains from one sample, sequenced in a study of lymphopenia after photon versus proton radiotherapy (dated by TCRdb to between 2018 and 2020). The library came from the immunoSEQ multiplex PCR assay. TCRdb mirrors the immuneACCESS table, restricted to in-frame sequences. Some clones are absent from its copies; in checked studies, under half trace to an unresolved V gene, and the reason for the others is unknown. Present in this sample are 150,000 to 200,000 clones, 70% to 90% of which were seen just once. The top ten constitute about 4.3% of the sample. The sequencing used peripheral blood, collected from a patient treated with photon-based radiotherapy. These TCRs come from a man aged 45-60 years with gastric cancer.

The rearrangement joins TRBV25-1 to TRBJ1-2, with 10 bases matching TRBD1. Germline trimming cut 4 bases from V and 13 bases from J; bases unmatched to any gene: 12. Germline V gives CDR1 MGHDK, CDR2 SYGVNS. There are 14 residues in the CDR3. CDR3 bases: TGTGCCAGCAGTGCCCAAAGGGGACAGGGGCAAGTCACCTTC. It is translated as CASSAQRGQGQVTF.

In DNA, the CDR3 is TGCAGCGTTGAAGGAGACAGGGGGCGAGGCTACACCTTC. It encodes CSVEGDRGRGYTF. V usage is TRBV29-1 and J usage is TRBJ1-2, with 10 bases fitting TRBD1. Germline trimming cut 1 base from V and 8 bases from J; bases unmatched to any gene: 4. Per germline, CDR1 SQVTM and CDR2 ANQGSEA. The CDR3 runs to 13 residues.

This chain joins TRBV5-1 and TRBJ2-5, with 8 bases lining up with TRBD1. V was clipped by 0 bases and J by 5 bases; unmatched bases: 3. Germline-derived CDR1 and CDR2 are SGHRS and YFSETQ. The CDR3 contains 14 residues. The CDR3, as DNA: TGCGCCAGCAGCTTGGCAGGGGGCTTTGAGACCCAGTACTTC. This encodes CASSLAGGFETQYF.

This clone was detected ten times or more. The chain has TRBV28 and TRBJ1-2; possibly TRBD1 for D (6 bases). Germline CDR1 reads MDHEN; CDR2 reads SYDVKM. The CDR3 is made up of 12 amino acids. Trimming cost V 6 bases and J 8 bases, with 13 bases left between them. The DNA of the CDR3 is TGTGCCAGCAGGATACTACAGGGAGGCTACACCTTC. Its protein product is CASRILQGGYTF.

This clone turned up a few times. The rearrangement links TRBV19 to TRBJ2-1; 16 bases are a match to TRBD2. V trimming: 6 bases; J trimming: 15 bases; junction bases outside the gene matches: 11. Germline values: CDR1 LNHDA, CDR2 SQIVND (reference sequence). The length of the CDR3 is 15 residues. CDR3 nucleotides: TGTGCCAGTAGCGATACCGGGACTAGCGGGAGGGCCGCGTTCTTC. This codes for CASSDTGTSGRAAFF.

This rearrangement joins TRBV14 to TRBJ2-5; D is ambiguous. Trimming shortened V by 1 base and J by 4 bases, and 10 bases separated the two germline ends. Germline-derived CDR1 and CDR2 are SGHDN and FVKESK. The CDR3 extends over 14 amino acids. The CDR3 DNA reads as TGTGCCAGCAGCCAAGTTCACGGCGGAGAGACCCAGTACTTC. Protein sequence: CASSQVHGGETQYF.

This clone was seen just once. The chain couples TRBV30 to TRBJ2-7, with TRBD1 matching over 9 bases. Germline values: CDR1 GTSNPN, CDR2 SVGIG (reference sequence). Trimming cost V 5 bases and J 2 bases; bases outside gene matches: 10. The CDR3 spans 15 residues. The CDR3 is CAWGQLDRGTYEQYF. The CDR3 DNA is TGTGCCTGGGGGCAGCTGGACAGGGGAACCTACGAGCAGTACTTC.

This clone was seen more than once but under ten times. CDR3 loop: CASSFWRGSYNEQFF. In DNA form, the CDR3 reads TGTGCCAGCAGCTTTTGGCGGGGGTCCTACAATGAGCAGTTCTTC. The J gene is TRBJ2-1, the V gene TRBV7-8, with 7 bases aligning to TRBD2. Germline loops: CDR1 SGHVS, CDR2 FQNEAQ. V lost 3 bases, J lost 1 base, and 3 bases stayed unmatched. The CDR3 loop spans 15 amino acids.

The chain recombines TRBV19 with TRBJ2-1; tentative D call: TRBD1 (6 bases). Per germline, CDR1 LNHDA and CDR2 SQIVND (reference sequence). The CDR3 loop spans 15 amino acids. The germline V and J ends were trimmed by 7 bases and 3 bases, with 16 bases remaining between them. The DNA for the CDR3 is TGTGCCAGTACTGAGTCGGGCAGGGGCTACAATGAGCAGTTCTTC. This encodes CASTESGRGYNEQFF.

This chain links TRBV11-3 with TRBJ2-3; 11 bases fit TRBD1. The CDR3 extends over 15 amino acids. Looked up from germline, CDR1 is SGHNT and CDR2 is YENEEA. After removal of 4 bases from V and 3 bases from J, the junction contained 3 bases not matched to a gene. In nucleotides, the CDR3 is TGTGCCAGCAGCTCCCGGGACAGGGGGACAGATACGCAGTATTTT. Translating gives CASSSRDRGTDTQYF.

This clone turned up a few times. This chain links TRBV27 with TRBJ2-7; D is ambiguous. The CDR3 runs to 15 residues. CDR1 is MNHEY and CDR2 is SMNVEV in the germline V gene (reference sequence). The ends were cut back, 6 bases at V and 0 bases at J, with 15 bases in the middle. The CDR3 here is CASSPTTSPSYEQYF. DNA for the CDR3: TGTGCCAGCAGCCCGACGACCTCCCCCTCCTACGAGCAGTACTTC.

This clone was seen only a few times. V gene TRBV6-5 combines with J gene TRBJ1-1; TRBD1 matches at 10 bases. Germline CDR1 MNHEY, CDR2 SVGAGI. V gave up 0 bases and J gave up 9 bases; unmatched junction bases: 7. The CDR3 spans 15 residues. CDR3 sequence: CASSYSPRTGGKAFF. CDR3 bases: TGTGCCAGCAGTTACTCCCCCAGGACAGGGGGAAAAGCTTTCTTT.

The chain has TRBV18 and TRBJ2-2; a possible D gene is TRBD2 (5 bases). CDR1 and CDR2 (germline): KGHSH, LQKENI. CDR3 size: 17 residues. V lost 5 bases and J 0 bases, leaving 16 bases between the germline ends. The chain's CDR3 is CASSSLGSKSNTGELFF. In DNA, the CDR3 is TGTGCCAGCTCAAGCCTAGGGAGTAAATCGAACACCGGGGAGCTGTTTTTT.

This chain connects TRBV5-3 to TRBJ2-6; D unresolved. TRBV5-3 is designated an ORF whose function remains uncertain. The CDR3 covers 9 residues. Here the CDR3 reads CPPLCVLTF. The CDR3 bases are TGTCCACCGTTGTGCGTCCTGACTTTC.

The chain carries TRBV18 and TRBJ2-1; 16 bases line up with TRBD2. Germline V gene lookup returns CDR1 KGHSH and CDR2 LQKENI. V lost 3 bases to trimming and J lost 0 bases; unmatched junction nucleotides: 5. This CDR3 contains 19 residues. The CDR3 protein is CASSPGTSGRGLSYNEQFF. The CDR3 DNA reads TGTGCCAGCTCACCCGGGACTAGCGGGAGGGGCCTCTCCTACAATGAGCAGTTCTTC.

The chain combines TRBV30 with TRBJ2-1; 8 bases line up with TRBD2. Germline assignment: CDR1 GTSNPN and CDR2 SVGIG (reference sequence). Trimming cost V 7 bases and J 4 bases; bases outside gene matches: 3. The CDR3 spans 12 residues. DNA for the CDR3: TGTGCCTCCTCTAGCGGGTACAATGAGCAGTTCTTC. Translated, it gives CASSSGYNEQFF.

This sequence joins TRBV5-5 and TRBJ2-1; D not certain. The CDR3 spans 13 residues. V gave up 4 bases and J gave up 7 bases, with 12 bases separating them. CDR1 SGHKS and CDR2 YYEKEE come from the germline V gene (reference sequence). The CDR3 DNA sequence: TGTGCCAGCAGCCCTAGGACGGATAATGAGCAGTTCTTC. It specifies CASSPRTDNEQFF. Together with reference TRBV5-5 and TRBJ2-1, the CDR3 gives the full variable domain: DAGVTQSPTHLIKTRGQQVTLRCSPISGHKSVSWYQQVLGQGPQFIFQYYEKEERGRGNFPDRFSARQFPNYSSELNVNALLLGDSALYLCASSPRTDNEQFFGPGTRLTVL.

The chain couples TRBV28 to TRBJ2-1; D unclear. V lost 5 bases, J lost 2 bases, and 7 bases lay in between. The CDR3 runs 13 residues. Germline-derived CDR1 and CDR2 are MDHEN and SYDVKM. The CDR3 is CASSTGAYNEQFF. The CDR3 DNA follows: TGTGCCAGCAGTACCGGAGCCTACAATGAGCAGTTCTTC.

This clone was recorded once. The chain carries TRBV6-5 and TRBJ1-1; 8 positions agree with TRBD1. V dropped 9 bases and J dropped 4; count of bases not matched to a gene: 4. The CDR3 covers 12 residues. CDR1 MNHEY and CDR2 SVGAGI come from the germline V gene. CDR3 sequence: CASYRGGTEAFF. The CDR3 nucleotides are TGTGCCAGTTACAGGGGGGGCACTGAAGCTTTCTTT.

The gene calls are TRBV5-6 and TRBJ2-2; no clear D gene. The CDR3 is 13 amino acids. Germline assignment: CDR1 SGHDT and CDR2 YYEEEE. V was cut by 4 bases and J by 4 bases, with 8 bases left in between. CDR3 region: CASSRSATGELFF. The CDR3 nucleotides are TGTGCCAGCAGCCGGTCTGCCACCGGGGAGCTGTTTTTT. Filled out from reference TRBV5-6 and TRBJ2-2, the complete variable domain reads DAGVTQSPTHLIKTRGQQVTLRCSPKSGHDTVSWYQQALGQGPQFIFQYYEEEERQRGNFPDRFSGHQFPNYSSELNVNALLLGDSALYLCASSRSATGELFFGEGSRLTVL.

This clone was seen just once. The rearrangement joins TRBV28 to TRBJ2-3; the match to TRBD1 covers 7 bases. Germline V gene sequence: CDR1 MDHEN, CDR2 SYDVKM. This CDR3 is 18 amino acids long. With 6 bases clipped from V and 0 bases from J, the junction kept 15 bases outside the gene matches. The CDR3 loop is CASSEGGLGASSTDTQYF. The CDR3 nucleotides are TGTGCCAGCAGCGAAGGGGGCCTTGGAGCTTCTAGCACAGATACGCAGTATTTT.

The chain has TRBV14 and TRBJ2-1, with TRBD2 identical over 12 bases. The CDR3 consists of 15 residues. V shed 6 bases and J 9 bases; nucleotides not matched to a gene: 9. Germline CDR1 SGHDN, CDR2 FVKESK. This CDR3 is CASSVRLAGAGEQFF. The CDR3 DNA reads TGTGCCAGCAGTGTTAGACTAGCGGGAGCCGGTGAGCAGTTCTTC.

The chain uses TRBV5-4 and TRBJ2-7; the match to TRBD2 covers 9 bases. V lost 4 bases to trimming and J lost 0 bases; unmatched junction nucleotides: 5. Germline V gives CDR1 SGHNT, CDR2 YYREEE (reference sequence). The CDR3 runs to 15 residues. The CDR3 spells CASSIGAGGSYEQYF. The CDR3 DNA reads TGTGCCAGCAGCATCGGAGCGGGAGGCTCCTACGAGCAGTACTTC.

This chain uses TRBV5-4 with TRBJ1-2; 7 nucleotides agree with TRBD1. The CDR3 spans 15 residues. CDR1 is SGHNT and CDR2 is YYREEE in the germline V gene (reference sequence). V was pared by 0 bases and J by 4 bases, with 6 bases of the junction left unmatched. CDR3 in amino acids: CASSLGETGLYGYTF. CDR3 nucleotides: TGTGCCAGCAGCTTGGGGGAGACAGGGCTCTATGGCTACACCTTC. The full variable domain, completed using reference TRBV5-4 and TRBJ1-2, is ETGVTQSPTHLIKTRGQQVTLRCSSQSGHNTVSWYQQALGQGPQFIFQYYREEENGRGNFPPRFSGLQFPNYSSELNVNALELDDSALYLCASSLGETGLYGYTFGSGTRLTVV.

This clone showed up just once. The chain joins TRBV11-3 to TRBJ2-1; no reliable D call. Germline CDR1 reads SGHNT; CDR2 reads YENEEA. The CDR3 has 13 amino acids. With 1 base removed from V and 4 bases from J, the gap between germline ends came to 5 bases. The CDR3 DNA is TGTGCCAGCAGCTTAGGGGGTTACAATGAGCAGTTCTTC. It is translated as CASSLGGYNEQFF.

This clone showed up just once. J is TRBJ2-3 and V is TRBV6-1; D not certain. Germline loops: CDR1 MNHNS, CDR2 SASEGT. V was clipped by 2 bases and J by 1 base, with 10 bases between them. CDR3 length: 15 residues. CDR3 sequence (DNA): TGTGCCAGCAGTGAATATAGGGCAGGCACAGATACGCAGTATTTT. It codes for CASSEYRAGTDTQYF.

The chain links TRBV2 to TRBJ2-2, with D perhaps TRBD1 (5 bases). Looked up from germline, CDR1 is SNHLY and CDR2 is FYNNEI. The CDR3 extends over 13 amino acids. Trimming removed 7 bases at V and 1 base at J, with 7 bases between. The CDR3 DNA reads TGTGCCAGCACCAGGGAGAACACCGGGGAGCTGTTTTTT. This encodes CASTRENTGELFF. The complete variable domain, with remaining parts taken from reference TRBV2 and TRBJ2-2, reads EPEVTQTPSHQVTQMGQEVILRCVPISNHLYFYWYRQILGQKVEFLVSFYNNEISEKSEIFDDQFSVERPDGSNFTLKIRSTKLEDSAMYFCASTRENTGELFFGEGSRLTVL.

The chain has TRBV2 and TRBJ2-5, with TRBD1 matching over 8 bases. The CDR3 has 14 amino acids. CDR1 is SNHLY, CDR2 FYNNEI, per germline. V shed 6 bases, J shed 2 bases, and the junction held 5 bases outside the gene matches. This chain's CDR3 is CASRKGQAQETQYF. DNA of the CDR3: TGTGCCAGCAGGAAGGGACAGGCGCAAGAGACCCAGTACTTC.

V is TRBV7-9 and J is TRBJ2-1, with 11 bases aligning to TRBD2. The CDR3 runs 15 residues. CDR1 SEHNR and CDR2 FQNEAQ come from the germline V gene (reference sequence). The J segment lost 9 bases and the V segment lost 2 bases, leaving 6 bases of the junction unmatched. Here the CDR3 reads CASSLKLAGVTEQFF. The CDR3 nucleotides are TGTGCCAGCAGCTTAAAACTAGCGGGGGTCACTGAGCAGTTCTTC.

This chain connects TRBV5-6 to TRBJ2-2; 8 nucleotides line up with TRBD1. Germline V lookup: CDR1 SGHDT, CDR2 YYEEEE. This CDR3 has 15 residues. The V gene end was trimmed by 1 base and the J gene end by 1 base; junction bases not matched to a gene: 0. CDR3 DNA sequence: TGTGCCAGCAGCTTGACAGGGGGGAACACCGGGGAGCTGTTTTTT. It translates to CASSLTGGNTGELFF. The whole variable domain, remainder taken from reference TRBV5-6 and TRBJ2-2, is DAGVTQSPTHLIKTRGQQVTLRCSPKSGHDTVSWYQQALGQGPQFIFQYYEEEERQRGNFPDRFSGHQFPNYSSELNVNALLLGDSALYLCASSLTGGNTGELFFGEGSRLTVL.

The V call is TRBV10-3, the J call TRBJ1-1; 7 bases agree with TRBD1. This CDR3 spans 15 amino acids. Trimming took 2 bases from V and 1 from J; bases not matched to a gene: 4. CDR1 is ENHRY, CDR2 SYGVKD, per germline. CDR3 coding DNA: TGTGCCATCAGTGAGCCTGGACAGGAGAACACTGAAGCTTTCTTT. This gives the protein CAISEPGQENTEAFF.

The chain links TRBV5-1 to TRBJ2-1; the D is unclear. V was cut by 6 bases and J by 2 bases, with 12 bases left in between. CDR1 is SGHRS, CDR2 YFSETQ, per germline. CDR3 length equals 14 residues. The CDR3, as DNA: TGCGCCAGCAACCCAGTAGACCCCTACAATGAGCAGTTCTTC. This codes for CASNPVDPYNEQFF.